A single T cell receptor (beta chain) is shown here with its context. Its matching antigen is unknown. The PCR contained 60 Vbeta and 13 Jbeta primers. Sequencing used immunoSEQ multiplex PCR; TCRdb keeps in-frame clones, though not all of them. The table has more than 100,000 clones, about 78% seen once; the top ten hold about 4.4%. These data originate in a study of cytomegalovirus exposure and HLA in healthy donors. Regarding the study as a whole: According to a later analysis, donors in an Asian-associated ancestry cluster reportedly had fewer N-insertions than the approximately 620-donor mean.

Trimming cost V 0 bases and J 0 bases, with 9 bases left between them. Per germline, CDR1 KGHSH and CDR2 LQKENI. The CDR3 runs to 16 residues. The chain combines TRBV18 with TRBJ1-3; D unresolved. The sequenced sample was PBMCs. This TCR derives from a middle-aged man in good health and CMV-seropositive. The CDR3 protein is CASSPPSSDSGNTIYF. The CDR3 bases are TGTGCCAGCTCACCACCGTCCAGTGACTCTGGAAACACCATATATTTT.